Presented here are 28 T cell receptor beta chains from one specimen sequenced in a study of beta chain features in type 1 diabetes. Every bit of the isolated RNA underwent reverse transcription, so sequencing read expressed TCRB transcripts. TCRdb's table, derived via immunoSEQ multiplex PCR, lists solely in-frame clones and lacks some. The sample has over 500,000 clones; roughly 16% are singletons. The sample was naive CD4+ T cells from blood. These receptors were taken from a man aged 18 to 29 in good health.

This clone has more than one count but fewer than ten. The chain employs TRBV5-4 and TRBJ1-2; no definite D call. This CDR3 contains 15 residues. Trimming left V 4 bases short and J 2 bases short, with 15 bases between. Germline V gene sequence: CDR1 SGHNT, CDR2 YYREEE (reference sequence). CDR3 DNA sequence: TGTGCCAGCAGCCTAAACGGGAGGGTGAACTATGGCTACACCTTC. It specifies CASSLNGRVNYGYTF.

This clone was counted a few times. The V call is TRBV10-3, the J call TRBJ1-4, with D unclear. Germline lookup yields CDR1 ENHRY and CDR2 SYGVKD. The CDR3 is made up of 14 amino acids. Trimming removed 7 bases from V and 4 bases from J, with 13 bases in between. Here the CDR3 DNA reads TGTGCCATCAAGAATTCCGGGGTTAATGAAAAACTGTTTTTT. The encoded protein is CAIKNSGVNEKLFF.

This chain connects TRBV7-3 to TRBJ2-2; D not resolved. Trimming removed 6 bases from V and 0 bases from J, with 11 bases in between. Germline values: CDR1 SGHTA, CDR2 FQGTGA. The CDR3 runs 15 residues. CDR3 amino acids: CASRLTNANTGELFF. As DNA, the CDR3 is TGTGCCAGCAGGTTGACAAACGCGAACACCGGGGAGCTGTTTTTT. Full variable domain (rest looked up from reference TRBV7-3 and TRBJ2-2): GAGVSQTPSNKVTEKGKYVELRCDPISGHTALYWYRQSLGQGPEFLIYFQGTGAADDSGLPNDRFFAVRPEGSVSTLKIQRTERGDSAVYLCASRLTNANTGELFFGEGSRLTVL.

The CDR3 spells CSVAQRLAGVGEQFF. Written as DNA, the CDR3 is TGCAGCGTTGCGCAAAGACTAGCGGGAGTTGGTGAGCAGTTCTTC. The chain joins TRBV29-1 to TRBJ2-1; 12 positions match TRBD2. CDR1 and CDR2 from the germline V gene are SQVTM and ANQGSEA. The junction had 10 bases not matched to a gene; V was cut back by 4 bases and J by 9 bases. This CDR3 is 15 amino acids long.

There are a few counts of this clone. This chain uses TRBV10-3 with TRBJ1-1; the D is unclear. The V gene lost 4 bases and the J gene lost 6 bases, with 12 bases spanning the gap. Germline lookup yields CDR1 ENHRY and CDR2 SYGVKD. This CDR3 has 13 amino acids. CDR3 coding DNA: TGTGCCATCAGTGGAAAACGGGGAGCTGAAGCTTTCTTT. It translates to CAISGKRGAEAFF.

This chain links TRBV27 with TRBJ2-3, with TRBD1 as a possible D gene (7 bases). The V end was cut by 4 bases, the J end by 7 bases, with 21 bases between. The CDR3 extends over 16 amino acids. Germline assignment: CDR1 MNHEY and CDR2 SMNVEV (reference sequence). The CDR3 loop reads CASSYDPGGTPYTQYF. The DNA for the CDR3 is TGTGCCAGCAGTTACGACCCAGGGGGGACCCCGTATACGCAGTATTTT.

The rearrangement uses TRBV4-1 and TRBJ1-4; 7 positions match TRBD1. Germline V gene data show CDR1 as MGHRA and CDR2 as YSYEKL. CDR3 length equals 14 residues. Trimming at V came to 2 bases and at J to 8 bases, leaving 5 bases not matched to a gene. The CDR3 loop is CASSQPGQSEKLFF. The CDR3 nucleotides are TGCGCCAGCAGCCAACCGGGACAGAGCGAAAAACTGTTTTTT.

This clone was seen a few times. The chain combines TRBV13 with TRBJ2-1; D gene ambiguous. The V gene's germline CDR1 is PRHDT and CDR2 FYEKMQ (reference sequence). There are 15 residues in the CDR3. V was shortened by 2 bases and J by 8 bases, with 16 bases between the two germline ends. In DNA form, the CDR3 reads TGTGCCAGCAGCTTACCGGTACGGTCCCTCCATGAGCAGTTCTTC. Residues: CASSLPVRSLHEQFF.

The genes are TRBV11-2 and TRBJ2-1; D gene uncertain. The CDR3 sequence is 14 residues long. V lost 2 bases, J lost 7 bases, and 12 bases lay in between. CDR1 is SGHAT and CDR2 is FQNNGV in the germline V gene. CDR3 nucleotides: TGTGCCAGCAGCTTATTTTCGGCCCGGAATGAGCAGTTCTTC. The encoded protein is CASSLFSARNEQFF.

The CDR3 region is CASSLGDRENQPQHF. CDR3 DNA sequence: TGCGCCAGCAGCTTGGGGGACAGAGAGAATCAGCCCCAGCATTTT. This chain uses TRBV5-1 with TRBJ1-5; 7 positions agree with TRBD1. The germline V gene encodes CDR1 SGHRS and CDR2 YFSETQ. This CDR3 spans 15 amino acids. V was pared by 0 bases and J by 4 bases, with 4 bases of the junction left unmatched.

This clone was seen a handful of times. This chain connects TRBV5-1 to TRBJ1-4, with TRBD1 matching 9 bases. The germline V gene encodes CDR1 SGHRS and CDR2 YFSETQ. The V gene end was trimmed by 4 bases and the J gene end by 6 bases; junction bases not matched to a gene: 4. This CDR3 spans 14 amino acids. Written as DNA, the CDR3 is TGCGCCAGCAGCCCCGGGACAGGGCATGAAAAACTGTTTTTT. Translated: CASSPGTGHEKLFF.

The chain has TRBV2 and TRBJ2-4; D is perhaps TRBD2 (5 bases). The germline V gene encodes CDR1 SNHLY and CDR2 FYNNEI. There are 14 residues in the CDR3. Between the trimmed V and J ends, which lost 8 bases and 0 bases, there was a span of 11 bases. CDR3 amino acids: CASVRGVAKNIQYF. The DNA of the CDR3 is TGTGCCAGCGTCCGGGGAGTAGCCAAAAACATTCAGTACTTC.

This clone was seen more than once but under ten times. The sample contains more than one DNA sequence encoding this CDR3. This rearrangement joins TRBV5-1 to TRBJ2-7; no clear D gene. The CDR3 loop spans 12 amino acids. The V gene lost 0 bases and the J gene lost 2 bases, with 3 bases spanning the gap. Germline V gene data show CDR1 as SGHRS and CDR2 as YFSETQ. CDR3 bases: TGCGCCAGCAGCTTGGGCACCTACGAGCAGTACTTC. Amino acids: CASSLGTYEQYF.

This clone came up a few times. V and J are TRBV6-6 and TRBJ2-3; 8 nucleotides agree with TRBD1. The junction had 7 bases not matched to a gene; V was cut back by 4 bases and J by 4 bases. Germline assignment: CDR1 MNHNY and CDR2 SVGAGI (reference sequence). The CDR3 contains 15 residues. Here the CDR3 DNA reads TGTGCCAGCAGTTCCGGACAGGGAAGCGCAGATACGCAGTATTTT. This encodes CASSSGQGSADTQYF.

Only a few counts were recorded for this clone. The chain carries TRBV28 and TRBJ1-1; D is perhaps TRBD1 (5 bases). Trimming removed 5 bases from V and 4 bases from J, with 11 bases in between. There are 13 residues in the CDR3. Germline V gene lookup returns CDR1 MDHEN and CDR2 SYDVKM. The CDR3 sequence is CASSRGGSTEAFF. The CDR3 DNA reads TGTGCCAGCAGTAGGGGCGGCAGCACTGAAGCTTTCTTT.

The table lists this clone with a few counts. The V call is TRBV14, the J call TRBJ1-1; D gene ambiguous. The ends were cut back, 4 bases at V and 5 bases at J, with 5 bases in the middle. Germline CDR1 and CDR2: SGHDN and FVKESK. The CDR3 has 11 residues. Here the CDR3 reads CASSLRTEAFF. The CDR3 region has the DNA TGTGCCAGCAGCCTCAGGACTGAAGCTTTCTTT.

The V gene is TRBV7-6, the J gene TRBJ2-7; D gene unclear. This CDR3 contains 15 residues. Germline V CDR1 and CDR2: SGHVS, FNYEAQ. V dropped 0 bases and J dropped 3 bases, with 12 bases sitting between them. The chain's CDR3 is CASSLAELPVYEQYF. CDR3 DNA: TGTGCCAGCAGCTTAGCGGAACTCCCCGTCTACGAGCAGTACTTC.

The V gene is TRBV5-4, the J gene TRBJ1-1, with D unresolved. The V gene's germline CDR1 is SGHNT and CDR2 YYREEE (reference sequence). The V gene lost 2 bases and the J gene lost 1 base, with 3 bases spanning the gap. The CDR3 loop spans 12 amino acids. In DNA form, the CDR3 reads TGTGCCAGCAGCTTAAAGAACACTGAAGCTTTCTTT. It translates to CASSLKNTEAFF.

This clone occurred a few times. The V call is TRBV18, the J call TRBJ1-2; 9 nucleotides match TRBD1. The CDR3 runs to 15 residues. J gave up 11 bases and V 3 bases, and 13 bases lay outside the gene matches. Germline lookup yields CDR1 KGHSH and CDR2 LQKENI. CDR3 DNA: TGTGCCAGCTCACCCAAGGTCGGGACAGGGAAAAGGTACACCTTC. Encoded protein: CASSPKVGTGKRYTF.

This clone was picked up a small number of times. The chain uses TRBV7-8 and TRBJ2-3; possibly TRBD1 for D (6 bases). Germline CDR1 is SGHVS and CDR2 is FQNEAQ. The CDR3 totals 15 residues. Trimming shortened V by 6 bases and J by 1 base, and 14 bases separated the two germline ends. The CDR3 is CASSPLWTGTDTQYF. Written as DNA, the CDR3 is TGTGCCAGCAGTCCACTCTGGACAGGCACAGATACGCAGTATTTT.

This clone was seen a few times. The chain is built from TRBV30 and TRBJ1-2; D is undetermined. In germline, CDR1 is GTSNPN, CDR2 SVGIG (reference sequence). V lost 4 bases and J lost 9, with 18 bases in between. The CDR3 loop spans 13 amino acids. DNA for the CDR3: TGTGCCTGGAAGGAGGAGGGCCATGCGAGCTACACCTTC. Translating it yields CAWKEEGHASYTF.

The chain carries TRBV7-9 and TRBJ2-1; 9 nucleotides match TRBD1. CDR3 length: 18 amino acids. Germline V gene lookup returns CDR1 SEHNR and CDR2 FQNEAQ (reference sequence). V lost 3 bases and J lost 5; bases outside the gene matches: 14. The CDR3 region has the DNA TGTGCCAGCAGCTTGCTGCATCGGGGACAGGGAAAGCACAATGAGCAGTTCTTC. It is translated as CASSLLHRGQGKHNEQFF. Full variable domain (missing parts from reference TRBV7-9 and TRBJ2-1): DTGVSQNPRHKITKRGQNVTFRCDPISEHNRLYWYRQTLGQGPEFLTYFQNEAQLEKSRLLSDRFSAERPKGSFSTLEIQRTEQGDSAMYLCASSLLHRGQGKHNEQFFGPGTRLTVL.

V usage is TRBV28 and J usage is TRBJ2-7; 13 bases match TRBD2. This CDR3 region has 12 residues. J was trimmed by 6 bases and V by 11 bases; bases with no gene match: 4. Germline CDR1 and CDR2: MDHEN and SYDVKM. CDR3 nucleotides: TGTGCCGCCGGGACTAGCGGGACCGAGCAGTACTTC. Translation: CAAGTSGTEQYF.

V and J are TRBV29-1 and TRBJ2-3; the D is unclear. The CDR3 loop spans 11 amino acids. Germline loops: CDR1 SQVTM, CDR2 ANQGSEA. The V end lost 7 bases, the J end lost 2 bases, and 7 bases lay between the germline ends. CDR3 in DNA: TGCAGCGAACGAGACACAGATACGCAGTATTTT. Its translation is CSERDTDTQYF.

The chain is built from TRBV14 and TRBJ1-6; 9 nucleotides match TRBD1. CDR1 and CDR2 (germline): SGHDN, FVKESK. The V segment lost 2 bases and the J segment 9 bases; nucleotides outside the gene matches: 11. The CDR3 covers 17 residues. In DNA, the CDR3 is TGTGCCAGCAGCCAATATATTAGGTGGACAGGGGCTTCACCCCTCCACTTT. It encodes CASSQYIRWTGASPLHF.

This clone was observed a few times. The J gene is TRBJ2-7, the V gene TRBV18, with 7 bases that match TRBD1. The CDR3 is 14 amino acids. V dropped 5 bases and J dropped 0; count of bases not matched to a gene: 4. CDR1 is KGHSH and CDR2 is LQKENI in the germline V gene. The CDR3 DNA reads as TGTGCCAGCTCATCCACAGGGGCCTCCTACGAGCAGTACTTC. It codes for CASSSTGASYEQYF.

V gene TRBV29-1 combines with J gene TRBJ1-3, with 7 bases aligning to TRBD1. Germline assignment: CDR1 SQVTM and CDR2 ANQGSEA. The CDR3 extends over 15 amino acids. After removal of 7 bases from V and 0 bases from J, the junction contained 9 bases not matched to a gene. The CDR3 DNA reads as TGCAGCGCCCGGGACAGTTACTACTCTGGAAACACCATATATTTT. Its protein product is CSARDSYYSGNTIYF.

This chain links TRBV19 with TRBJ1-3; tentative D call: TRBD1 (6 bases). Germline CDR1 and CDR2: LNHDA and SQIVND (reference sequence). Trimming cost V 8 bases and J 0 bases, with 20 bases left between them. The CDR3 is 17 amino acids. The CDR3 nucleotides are TGTGCCAGTGGAGGGCCTCAGAGGGGGTCCTCTGGAAACACCATATATTTT. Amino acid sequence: CASGGPQRGSSGNTIYF.